Listed below are T cell receptor beta chains from one sample, sequenced in a study of cytomegalovirus exposure and HLA in healthy donors. Clones were read by immunoSEQ multiplex PCR, and TCRdb kept only the in-frame ones, dropping some. Here the sample spans 250,000 or so clones, roughly nine tenths being singletons. The sequencing input was PBMCs. The receptors here all came from a man younger than 35 in good health and CMV-seropositive. The CDR3 runs from the conserved cysteine through the conserved F or W. The order of the fields is V gene, clone size, J gene, D gene, CDR3 DNA, CDR3 protein. D genes are given only for firm matches. For some rows the clone size is stated as once, few or many, or as a class when expanded; others skip it.

TRBV2	.	TRBJ1-1	.	TGTGCCAGCAGTCTACAGGGTGGGGAGACTGAAGCTTTCTTT	CASSLQGGETEAFF
TRBV21-1	.	TRBJ2-7	.	TGTGCCAGCACCTTCGGGACAGCCTTTCCGGGACTAGCGGGAGCAGGGGAGCAGTACTTC	CASTFGTAFPGLAGAGEQYF
TRBV27	once	TRBJ2-5	.	TGTGCCAGCTGGGCCAAGTGGGAGACCCAGTACTTC	CASWAKWETQYF
TRBV29-1	.	TRBJ2-3	.	TGCAGCGTTGCAGCTGGGGAGGATTTGACGCAGTATTTT	CSVAAGEDLTQYF
TRBV16	.	TRBJ2-6	.	TGTGCCAGCAGTCTGGCGTCTGGGGCCAACGTCCTGACTTTC	CASSLASGANVLTF
TRBV19	.	TRBJ1-2	.	TGTGCCAGTAGTACTCCAGCCTACCGCTATGGCTACACCTTC	CASSTPAYRYGYTF
TRBV7-3	.	TRBJ2-5	.	TGTGCCAGCAGCGCAAAGCTGTCAGGGAAATTGCGGTTACAAGAGACCCAGTACTTC	CASSAKLSGKLRLQETQYF
TRBV4-2	.	TRBJ1-5	.	TGTGCCAGCAGCCATGGGACGGGCAATCAGCCCCAGCATTTT	CASSHGTGNQPQHF
TRBV27	.	TRBJ2-6	.	TGTGCCAGCAGTTTATCGGGGAGCGGAGGGGCTGGGGCCAACGTCCTGACTTTC	CASSLSGSGGAGANVLTF
TRBV11-2	.	TRBJ2-2	.	TGTGCCAGCAGCTTAGGGGTAGCGAACACCGGGGAGCTGTTTTTT	CASSLGVANTGELFF
TRBV29-1	.	TRBJ2-7	TRBD1	TGCAGCGTTGAAGATCCCCAGGGGGCATACTACGAGCAGTACTTC	CSVEDPQGAYYEQYF
TRBV5-1	once	TRBJ2-7	.	TGCGCCAGCAGCTTGGGTGCACTAGGGCTATACTACGAGCAGTACTTC	CASSLGALGLYYEQYF
TRBV5-1	.	TRBJ2-7	.	TGCGCCAGCAGCTTGGACCTTGCCTACGAGCAGTACTTC	CASSLDLAYEQYF
TRBV5-4	once	TRBJ1-5	.	TGTGCCAGCAGCTCTAGTGGAGACAATCAGCCCCAGCATTTT	CASSSSGDNQPQHF
TRBV5-1	.	TRBJ2-2	.	TGCGCCAGCAGCTTGAACACCGGGGAGCTGTTTTTT	CASSLNTGELFF
TRBV27	few	TRBJ2-2	TRBD1	TGTGCCAGCACTACAGGGGGGAACACCGGGGAGCTGTTTTTT	CASTTGGNTGELFF
TRBV4-1	.	TRBJ1-3	.	TGCGCCAGCAGCCAAGATCAGGGACACCTTCTATCTGGAAACACCATATATTTT	CASSQDQGHLLSGNTIYF
TRBV7-8	.	TRBJ1-4	.	TGTGCCAGCAAAGGCCGGATTAATGAAAAACTGTTTTTT	CASKGRINEKLFF
TRBV7-6	.	TRBJ2-2	.	TGTGCCAGCAGCTTCCCGGGCCTCCGGGTGATCGGCGGGGAGCTGTTTTTT	CASSFPGLRVIGGELFF
TRBV28	.	TRBJ2-7	TRBD2	TGTGCCAGCATTCCCTCAGGGCGGGAGGGTCCCTACGAGCAGTACTTC	CASIPSGREGPYEQYF
TRBV5-6	.	TRBJ1-1	.	TGTGCCAGCAGCTTTCTGGACCGAATGCCGGTCAAGAGGGGGACTGAAGCTTTCTTT	CASSFLDRMPVKRGTEAFF
TRBV15	.	TRBJ2-7	TRBD1	TGTGCCACCGCAGACAGGGACGAGCAGTACTTC	CATADRDEQYF
TRBV6-1	.	TRBJ2-5	.	TGTGCCAGCAGTATGCGACTTCAAGAGACCCAGTACTTC	CASSMRLQETQYF
TRBV6-5	.	TRBJ2-5	.	TGTGCCAGCAGTTATGGACACGGACAAGAGACCCAGTACTTC	CASSYGHGQETQYF
TRBV29-1	.	TRBJ2-3	TRBD2	TGCAGCGTTAGACTAGCGGGAGGTAGCACAGATACGCAGTATTTT	CSVRLAGGSTDTQYF
TRBV11-1	once	TRBJ2-2	.	TGTGCCAGCAGCTTAGATTTTCGGAACACCGGGGAGCTGTTTTTT	CASSLDFRNTGELFF
TRBV15	.	TRBJ2-7	.	TGTGCCACCAGCAGAGATGCAATCTACGAGCAGTACTTC	CATSRDAIYEQYF
TRBV5-1	.	TRBJ1-2	.	TGCGCCAGCAGCTCCTGGCGAAGGGCGGAGAGGAGTGGCTACACCTTC	CASSSWRRAERSGYTF
TRBV13	.	TRBJ2-3	TRBD2	TGTGCCAGCAGCTTAGGGGGAGGGAGGAGAGATACGCAGTATTTT	CASSLGGGRRDTQYF
TRBV5-1	.	TRBJ2-7	.	TGCGCCAGCAGCTACTCACTGACGCACAGGGAAGGGAGCACCTACGAGCAGTACTTC	CASSYSLTHREGSTYEQYF
TRBV30	few	TRBJ1-2	.	TGTGCCTGGACCCCGGGACACTATGGCTACACCTTC	CAWTPGHYGYTF
TRBV27	.	TRBJ2-3	.	TGTGCCAGCAGTTTATTGCGCGGTGTCACAGATACGCAGTATTTT	CASSLLRGVTDTQYF
TRBV6-5	.	TRBJ1-2	.	TGTGCCAGCAGTTACCACCGAAACTATGGCTACACCTTC	CASSYHRNYGYTF
TRBV11-2	.	TRBJ2-7	TRBD2	TGTGCCAGCAGCCAAACAGCTAGCGGGACCGGCGAGCAGTACTTC	CASSQTASGTGEQYF
TRBV5-1	.	TRBJ2-3	.	TGCGCCAGCTGCATACTTGGCGATACGCAGTATTTT	CASCILGDTQYF
TRBV5-1	.	TRBJ2-5	.	TGCGCCAGCCACCCGAGCCCACAAGAGACCCAGTACTTC	CASHPSPQETQYF
TRBV6-1	.	TRBJ1-5	.	TGTGCCGGTCGACAGAATAGCAATCAGCCCCAGCATTTT	CAGRQNSNQPQHF
TRBV7-9	once	TRBJ2-7	TRBD1	TGTGCCAGCAGTCTGGGACAGCTCTACGAGCAGTACTTC	CASSLGQLYEQYF
TRBV30	.	TRBJ1-5	.	TGTGCCTGGAGTGTAGGGCCGGGAGTCCCGCAGCCCCAGCATTTT	CAWSVGPGVPQPQHF
TRBV30	.	TRBJ1-2	TRBD1	TGTGCCGGTTTCGGGGACAGAGCTAACTATGGCTACACCTTC	CAGFGDRANYGYTF